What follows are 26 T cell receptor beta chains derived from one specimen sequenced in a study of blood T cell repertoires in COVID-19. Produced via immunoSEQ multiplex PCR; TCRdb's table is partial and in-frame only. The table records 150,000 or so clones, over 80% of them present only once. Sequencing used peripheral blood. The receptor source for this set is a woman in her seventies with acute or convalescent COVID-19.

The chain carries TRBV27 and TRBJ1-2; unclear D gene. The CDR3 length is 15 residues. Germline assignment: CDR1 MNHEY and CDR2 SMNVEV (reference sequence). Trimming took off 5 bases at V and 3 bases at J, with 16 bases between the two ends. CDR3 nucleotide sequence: TGTGCCAGCAGTCGCCCAGCGGGTTTGCACTATGGCTACACCTTC. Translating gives CASSRPAGLHYGYTF.

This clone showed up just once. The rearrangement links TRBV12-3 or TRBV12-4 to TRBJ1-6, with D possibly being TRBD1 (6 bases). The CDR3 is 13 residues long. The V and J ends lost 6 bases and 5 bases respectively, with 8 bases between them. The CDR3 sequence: CASRQGDNSPLHF. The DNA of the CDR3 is TGTGCCAGCAGACAGGGCGATAATTCACCCCTCCACTTT.

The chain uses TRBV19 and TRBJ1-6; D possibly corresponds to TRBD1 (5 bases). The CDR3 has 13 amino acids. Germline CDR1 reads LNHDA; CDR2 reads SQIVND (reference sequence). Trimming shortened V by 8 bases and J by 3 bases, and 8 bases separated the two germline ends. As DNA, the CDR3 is TGTGCCAGTCAGGGCAACTATAATTCACCCCTCCACTTT. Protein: CASQGNYNSPLHF.

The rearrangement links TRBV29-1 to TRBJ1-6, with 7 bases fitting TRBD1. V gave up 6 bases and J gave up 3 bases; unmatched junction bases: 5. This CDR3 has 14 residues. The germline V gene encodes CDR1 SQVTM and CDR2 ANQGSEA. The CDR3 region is CSVRTGDYNSPLHF. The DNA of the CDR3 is TGCAGCGTACGGACAGGAGACTATAATTCACCCCTCCACTTT.

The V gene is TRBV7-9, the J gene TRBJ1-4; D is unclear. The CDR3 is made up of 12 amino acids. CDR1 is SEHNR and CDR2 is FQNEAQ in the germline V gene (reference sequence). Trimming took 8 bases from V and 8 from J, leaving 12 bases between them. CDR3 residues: CASLGFEEKLFF. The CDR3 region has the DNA TGTGCCAGCCTAGGTTTTGAGGAAAAACTGTTTTTT.

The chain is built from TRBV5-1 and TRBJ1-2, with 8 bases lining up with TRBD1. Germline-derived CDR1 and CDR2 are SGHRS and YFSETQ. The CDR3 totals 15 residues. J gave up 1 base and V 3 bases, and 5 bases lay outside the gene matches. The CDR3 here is CASSSPGQVNYGYTF. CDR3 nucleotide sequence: TGCGCCAGCAGCTCGCCGGGACAGGTTAACTATGGCTACACCTTC.

This CDR3 reads CASAPTGGNSPLHF. For the CDR3, the DNA is TGTGCCAGCGCCCCGACAGGGGGAAATTCACCCCTCCACTTT. The chain employs TRBV2 and TRBJ1-6; 9 nucleotides line up with TRBD1. The CDR3 loop spans 14 amino acids. Germline trimming cut 8 bases from V and 7 bases from J; bases unmatched to any gene: 6. Germline loops: CDR1 SNHLY, CDR2 FYNNEI.

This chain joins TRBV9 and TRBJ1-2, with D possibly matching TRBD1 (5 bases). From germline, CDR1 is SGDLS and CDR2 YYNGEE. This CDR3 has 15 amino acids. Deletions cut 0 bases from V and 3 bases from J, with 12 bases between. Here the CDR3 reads CASSVDKGKDYGYTF. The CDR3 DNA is TGTGCCAGCAGCGTAGATAAGGGGAAGGACTATGGCTACACCTTC.

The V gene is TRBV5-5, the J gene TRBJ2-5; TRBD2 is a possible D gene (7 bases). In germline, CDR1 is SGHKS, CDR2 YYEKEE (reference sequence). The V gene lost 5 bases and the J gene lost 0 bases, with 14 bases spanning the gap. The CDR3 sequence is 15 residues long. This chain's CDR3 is CASRGARGNQETQYF. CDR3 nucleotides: TGTGCCAGCAGGGGGGCGCGGGGGAACCAAGAGACCCAGTACTTC.

The CDR3 protein is CASSHDRDLAKNIQYF. The CDR3 bases are TGTGCCAGCTCACACGACAGGGACCTAGCCAAAAACATTCAGTACTTC. The genes are TRBV18 and TRBJ2-4; TRBD1 matches at 7 bases. The junction had 6 bases not matched to a gene; V was cut back by 4 bases and J by 0 bases. The CDR3 covers 16 residues. From germline, CDR1 is KGHSH and CDR2 LQKENI.

The CDR3 DNA sequence: TGTGCCAGCATTATCCCGAACACCGGGGAGCTGTTTTTT. Amino acid sequence: CASIIPNTGELFF. The chain employs TRBV7-2 and TRBJ2-2; the D is unclear. CDR3 length: 13 amino acids. The V end was cut by 7 bases, the J end by 0 bases, with 6 bases between. The germline CDR1 and CDR2 sequences are SGHTA and FQGNSA.

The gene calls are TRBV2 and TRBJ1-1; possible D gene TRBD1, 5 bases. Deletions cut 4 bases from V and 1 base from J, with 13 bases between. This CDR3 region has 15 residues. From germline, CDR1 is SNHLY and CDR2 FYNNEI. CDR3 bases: TGTGCCAGCAGTGTCAGGGCGGCGTGGAACACTGAAGCTTTCTTT. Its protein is CASSVRAAWNTEAFF.

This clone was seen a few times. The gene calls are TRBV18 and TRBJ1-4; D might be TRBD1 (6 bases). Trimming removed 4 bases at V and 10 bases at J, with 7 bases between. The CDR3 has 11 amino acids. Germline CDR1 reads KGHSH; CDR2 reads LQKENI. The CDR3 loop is CASSQDRKLFF. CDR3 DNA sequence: TGTGCCAGCTCACAGGACAGAAAACTGTTTTTT. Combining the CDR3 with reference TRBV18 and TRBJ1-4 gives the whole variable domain NAGVMQNPRHLVRRRGQEARLRCSPMKGHSHVYWYRQLPEEGLKFMVYLQKENIIDESGMPKERFSAEFPKEGPSILRIQQVVRGDSAAYFCASSQDRKLFFGSGTQLSVL.

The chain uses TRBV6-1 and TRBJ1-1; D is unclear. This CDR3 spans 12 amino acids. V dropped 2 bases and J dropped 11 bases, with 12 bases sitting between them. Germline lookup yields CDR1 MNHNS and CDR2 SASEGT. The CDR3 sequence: CASSESGYLAFF. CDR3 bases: TGTGCCAGCAGTGAATCCGGGTATTTGGCTTTCTTT.

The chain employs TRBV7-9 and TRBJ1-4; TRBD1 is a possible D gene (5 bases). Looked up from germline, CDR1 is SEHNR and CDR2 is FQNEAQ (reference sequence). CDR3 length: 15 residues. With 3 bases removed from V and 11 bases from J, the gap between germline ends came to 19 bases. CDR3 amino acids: CASSFFPQGQSKLFF. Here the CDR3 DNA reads TGTGCCAGCAGCTTTTTTCCGCAGGGTCAGAGTAAACTGTTTTTT.

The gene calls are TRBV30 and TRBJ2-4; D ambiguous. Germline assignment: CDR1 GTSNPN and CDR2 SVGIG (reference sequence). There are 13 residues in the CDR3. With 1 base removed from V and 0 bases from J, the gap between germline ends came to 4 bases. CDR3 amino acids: CAWSALAKNIQYF. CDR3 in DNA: TGTGCCTGGAGTGCCCTAGCCAAAAACATTCAGTACTTC.

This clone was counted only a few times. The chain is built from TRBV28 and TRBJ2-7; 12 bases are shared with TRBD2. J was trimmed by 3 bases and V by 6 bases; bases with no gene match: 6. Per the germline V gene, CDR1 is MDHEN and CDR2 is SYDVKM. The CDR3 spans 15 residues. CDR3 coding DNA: TGTGCCAGCAGCCTTAGGACTAGCGGGGTCTACGAGCAGTACTTC. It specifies CASSLRTSGVYEQYF.

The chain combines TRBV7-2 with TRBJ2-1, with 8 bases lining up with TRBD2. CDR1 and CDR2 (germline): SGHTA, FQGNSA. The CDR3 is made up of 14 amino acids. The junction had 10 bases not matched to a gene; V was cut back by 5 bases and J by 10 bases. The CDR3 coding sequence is TGTGCCAGCAGCCTTAGCGGGAAGGTAGGAGAGCAGTTCTTC. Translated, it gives CASSLSGKVGEQFF.

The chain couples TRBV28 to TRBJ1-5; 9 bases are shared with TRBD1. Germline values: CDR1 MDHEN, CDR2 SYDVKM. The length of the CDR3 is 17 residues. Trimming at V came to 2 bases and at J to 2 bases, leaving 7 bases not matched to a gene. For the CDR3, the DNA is TGTGCCAGCAGTTTAACTACGTACAGGGGGCGCAATCAGCCCCAGCATTTT. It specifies CASSLTTYRGRNQPQHF.

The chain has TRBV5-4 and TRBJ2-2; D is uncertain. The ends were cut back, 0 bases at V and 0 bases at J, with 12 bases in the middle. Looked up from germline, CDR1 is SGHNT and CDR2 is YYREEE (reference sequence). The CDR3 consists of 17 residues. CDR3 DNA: TGTGCCAGCAGCTTGGGTGGGCCAGCCGCGAACACCGGGGAGCTGTTTTTT. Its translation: CASSLGGPAANTGELFF.

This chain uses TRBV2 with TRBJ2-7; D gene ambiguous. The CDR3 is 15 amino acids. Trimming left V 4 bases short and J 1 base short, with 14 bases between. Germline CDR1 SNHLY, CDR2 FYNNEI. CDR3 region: CASSVAQISSYEQYF. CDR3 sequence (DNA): TGTGCCAGCAGTGTAGCACAGATTTCATCCTACGAGCAGTACTTC.

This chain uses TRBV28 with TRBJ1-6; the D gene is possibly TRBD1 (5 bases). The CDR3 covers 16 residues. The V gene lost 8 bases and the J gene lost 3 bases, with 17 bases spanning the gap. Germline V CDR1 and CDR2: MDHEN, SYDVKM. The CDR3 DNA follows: TGTGCCAGCCGCGAAATTCAGGGTAACTATAATTCACCCCTCCACTTT. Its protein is CASREIQGNYNSPLHF.

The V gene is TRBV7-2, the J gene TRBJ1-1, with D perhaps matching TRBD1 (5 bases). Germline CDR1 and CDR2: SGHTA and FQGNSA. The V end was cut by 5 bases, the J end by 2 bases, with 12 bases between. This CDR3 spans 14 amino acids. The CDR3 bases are TGTGCCAGCAGCCCAATGACAGTCAACACTGAAGCTTTCTTT. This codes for CASSPMTVNTEAFF.

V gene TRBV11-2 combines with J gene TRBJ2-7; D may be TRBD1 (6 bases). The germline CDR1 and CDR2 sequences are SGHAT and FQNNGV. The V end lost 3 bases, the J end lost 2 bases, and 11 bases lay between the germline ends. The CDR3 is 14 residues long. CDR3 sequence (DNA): TGTGCCAGCAGCTTGAACAGGGATCCCTACGAGCAGTACTTC. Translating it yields CASSLNRDPYEQYF.

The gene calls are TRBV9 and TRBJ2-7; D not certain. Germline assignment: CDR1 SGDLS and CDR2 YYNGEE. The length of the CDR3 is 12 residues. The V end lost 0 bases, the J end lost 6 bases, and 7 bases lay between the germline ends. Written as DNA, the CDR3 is TGTGCCAGCAGCGTAGGGGCAGGCGAGCAGTACTTC. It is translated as CASSVGAGEQYF.

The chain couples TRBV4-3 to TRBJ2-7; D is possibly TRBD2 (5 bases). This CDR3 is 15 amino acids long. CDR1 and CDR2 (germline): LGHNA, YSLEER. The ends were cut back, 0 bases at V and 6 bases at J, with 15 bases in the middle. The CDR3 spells CASSQDRERPSEQYF. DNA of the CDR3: TGCGCCAGCAGCCAAGATAGAGAGCGGCCCTCCGAGCAGTACTTC.